Below, 32 T cell receptor beta chains from the same sample are listed, as sequenced in a study of T-cell memory formation after mild COVID-19. TCRdb called the 5' RACE reads again in MiXCR, with one record for every CDR3 protein. The sample holds 340,000 or so distinct CDR3 sequences; 10% to 15% are singletons and the top ten take about 20%. Sequenced material: PBMCs or a T cell subset sorted from them (not recorded which). The receptors shown here come from a man younger than 35 who had mild COVID-19 (a few samples of this study predate the infection). Cell type and time point are not known.

This clonotype was seen ten or more times. The chain carries TRBV12-3 or TRBV12-4 and TRBJ2-1, with D possibly being TRBD2 (5 bases). V gave up 3 bases and J gave up 8 bases, with 11 bases separating them. The CDR3 has 13 amino acids. DNA of the CDR3: TGTGCCAGCAGTTTGTCGGAGAGGGATGAGCAGTTCTTC. Its translation is CASSLSERDEQFF.

The rearrangement uses TRBV7-2 and TRBJ2-5; D remains ambiguous. Germline values: CDR1 SGHTA, CDR2 FQGNSA. V was pared by 3 bases and J by 5 bases, with 13 bases between. The CDR3 has 14 residues. CDR3 sequence reads: CASSFTPGWETQYF. CDR3 sequence (DNA): TGTGCCAGCAGCTTTACGCCTGGGTGGGAGACCCAGTACTTC. The full variable domain, rest sourced from reference TRBV7-2 and TRBJ2-5, is GAGVSQSPSNKVTEKGKDVELRCDPISGHTALYWYRQSLGQGLEFLIYFQGNSAPDKSGLPSDRFSAERTGGSVSTLTIQRTQQEDSAVYLCASSFTPGWETQYFGPGTRLLVL.

The chain uses TRBV7-2 and TRBJ2-5, with 9 bases fitting TRBD1. The CDR3 loop spans 15 amino acids. V lost 3 bases, J lost 5 bases, and 7 bases stayed unmatched. Germline CDR1 and CDR2: SGHTA and FQGNSA. The DNA for the CDR3 is TGTGCCAGCAGCTTTAACAGGGGGCTAGATGAGACCCAGTACTTC. Its protein is CASSFNRGLDETQYF.

This clonotype was counted only a few times. This sequence joins TRBV12-5 and TRBJ2-7; D possibly corresponds to TRBD1 (6 bases). V was clipped by 5 bases and J by 7 bases, with 12 bases between them. CDR3 length: 12 amino acids. The germline gives CDR1 LGHNT, CDR2 FRNRAP. In DNA form, the CDR3 reads TGTGCTAGTGGTGCCGACAGGAAAGAGCAGTACGTC. Protein: CASGADRKEQYV.

The CDR3 nucleotides read TGTGCCAGAAGCCTGCCCGGGGAGGGGGCGGCTAATGAAAAACTGTTTTTT. Encoded protein: CARSLPGEGAANEKLFF. This sequence joins TRBV5-3 and TRBJ1-4; 7 bases align to TRBD1. TRBV5-3 is classed as an ORF, of uncertain function. V lost 4 bases, J lost 3 bases, and 12 bases stayed unmatched. The CDR3 has 17 residues.

This clonotype was seen only a few times. The chain combines TRBV29-1 with TRBJ2-1, with D hard to call. The CDR3 contains 11 residues. The germline V and J ends were trimmed by 7 bases and 6 bases, with 10 bases remaining between them. Germline V gene lookup returns CDR1 SQVTM and CDR2 ANQGSEA. The CDR3 DNA sequence: TGCAGCGGCACCGACCTCAATGAGCAGTTCTTC. Protein sequence: CSGTDLNEQFF.

This clonotype showed up just a few times. The chain couples TRBV19 to TRBJ2-3; 7 nucleotides agree with TRBD2. Germline trimming cut 4 bases from V and 2 bases from J; bases unmatched to any gene: 6. There are 15 residues in the CDR3. Germline lookup yields CDR1 LNHDA and CDR2 SQIVND (reference sequence). CDR3 region: CASSTPAGPTDTQYF. DNA of the CDR3: TGTGCCAGTAGTACGCCAGCGGGACCCACAGATACGCAGTATTTT.

This clonotype has just a few counts. This chain connects TRBV20-1 to TRBJ1-1; 7 nucleotides agree with TRBD1. Trimming cost V 6 bases and J 5 bases; bases outside gene matches: 3. The CDR3 consists of 11 residues. Germline CDR1 reads DFQATT; CDR2 reads SNEGSKA (reference sequence). CDR3 in amino acids: CSAGGWTEAFF. The CDR3 DNA follows: TGCAGTGCAGGGGGCTGGACTGAAGCTTTCTTT.

V usage is TRBV28 and J usage is TRBJ1-3; D not certain. This CDR3 is built from 11 residues. Trimming left V 7 bases short and J 4 bases short, with 5 bases between. In germline, CDR1 is MDHEN, CDR2 SYDVKM. In DNA, the CDR3 is TGTGCCAGCATACTGGGAAACACCATATATTTT. Translation: CASILGNTIYF.

A few counts support this clonotype. V gene TRBV5-1 combines with J gene TRBJ2-7; possibly TRBD1 for D (7 bases). CDR1 and CDR2 (germline): SGHRS, YFSETQ. This CDR3 region has 15 residues. The ends were cut back, 0 bases at V and 2 bases at J, with 12 bases in the middle. The CDR3 sequence: CASSLGQGGPYEQYV. In DNA form, the CDR3 reads TGCGCCAGCAGCTTGGGACAGGGAGGACCCTACGAGCAGTACGTC.

The V gene is TRBV9, the J gene TRBJ2-5; maybe TRBD1 (5 bases). Germline V gives CDR1 SGDLS, CDR2 YYNGEE. The CDR3 runs to 14 residues. V was trimmed by 3 bases and J by 2 bases, leaving 11 bases between them. This CDR3 reads CASSAHQGQETQYF. The CDR3 DNA reads as TGTGCCAGCAGCGCCCATCAGGGACAAGAGACCCAGTACTTC.

A few counts support this clonotype. The chain joins TRBV5-1 to TRBJ2-7; 8 bases line up with TRBD2. The trim removed 5 bases at V and 1 base at J, leaving 2 bases unmatched. The CDR3 runs to 13 residues. Germline lookup yields CDR1 SGHRS and CDR2 YFSETQ. CDR3 DNA sequence: TGCGCCAGCAGATTAGCGGGGTCCTACGAGCAGTACTTC. The encoded protein is CASRLAGSYEQYF.

This clonotype has only a few counts. The V gene is TRBV18, the J gene TRBJ1-1; D is unresolved. Germline loops: CDR1 KGHSH, CDR2 LQKENI. CDR3 length: 11 amino acids. Trimming took off 6 bases at V and 4 bases at J, with 6 bases between the two ends. The DNA of the CDR3 is TGTGCCAGCTCCACCACCACTGAAGCTTTCTTT. Amino acid sequence: CASSTTTEAFF. Variable domain in full (rest from reference TRBV18 and TRBJ1-1): NAGVMQNPRHLVRRRGQEARLRCSPMKGHSHVYWYRQLPEEGLKFMVYLQKENIIDESGMPKERFSAEFPKEGPSILRIQQVVRGDSAAYFCASSTTTEAFFGQGTRLTVV.

This clonotype came up many times. This chain joins TRBV19 and TRBJ2-2; D is uncertain. This CDR3 is 13 amino acids long. Germline CDR1 and CDR2: LNHDA and SQIVND (reference sequence). Trimming shortened V by 5 bases and J by 6 bases, and 10 bases separated the two germline ends. CDR3 region: CASSESRAGELFF. The CDR3 nucleotides read TGTGCCAGTAGTGAAAGTAGGGCCGGGGAGCTGTTTTTT.

The CDR3 DNA sequence: TGCAGTGCTAGGAGAGGGAAGGGCATTCAGTACTTC. This gives the protein CSARRGKGIQYF. The chain links TRBV20-1 to TRBJ2-4, with D possibly TRBD2 on 5 matching bases. The CDR3 covers 12 residues. Germline CDR1 and CDR2: DFQATT and SNEGSKA (reference sequence). Trimming cost V 3 bases and J 9 bases, with 12 bases left between them.

This clonotype was seen many times. The rearrangement joins TRBV7-8 to TRBJ2-3; perhaps TRBD2 as D (6 bases). Trimming cost V 1 base and J 1 base, with 9 bases left between them. CDR1 and CDR2 from the germline V gene are SGHVS and FQNEAQ. The CDR3 runs to 15 residues. CDR3 in amino acids: CASSLGGGGTDTQYF. CDR3 nucleotides: TGTGCCAGCAGCTTAGGAGGCGGGGGCACAGATACGCAGTATTTT.

This clonotype was recorded a few times. V gene TRBV4-1 combines with J gene TRBJ1-1, with 9 bases matching TRBD1. CDR3 length: 15 residues. Germline CDR1 is MGHRA and CDR2 is YSYEKL. V lost 5 bases and J lost 5; bases outside the gene matches: 9. In DNA form, the CDR3 reads TGCGCCAGCAGCGGTAAACAGGGGGCTGGTACTGAAGCTTTCTTT. This codes for CASSGKQGAGTEAFF.

This chain joins TRBV9 and TRBJ1-3; D ambiguous. V was cut by 4 bases and J by 4 bases, with 9 bases left in between. The CDR3 sequence is 13 residues long. Germline values: CDR1 SGDLS, CDR2 YYNGEE. CDR3 coding DNA: TGTGCCAGCAGCATAAATCAGGGAAACACCATATATTTT. The encoded protein is CASSINQGNTIYF.

This clonotype was recorded a few times. This chain connects TRBV12-3 or TRBV12-4 to TRBJ2-3, with 8 bases that match TRBD1. The CDR3 spans 16 residues. V lost 4 bases and J lost 0; bases outside the gene matches: 6. CDR3 nucleotide sequence: TGTGCCAGCAGTTACAGGGGGTGGAGTAGCACAGATACGCAGTATTTT. Translated, it gives CASSYRGWSSTDTQYF.

The V call is TRBV20-1, the J call TRBJ2-1, with unresolved D. There are 15 residues in the CDR3. CDR1 is DFQATT, CDR2 SNEGSKA, per germline (reference sequence). Trimming took 5 bases from V and 3 from J, leaving 17 bases between them. As DNA, the CDR3 is TGCAGTGCTTCGACTGGCCGTACATTCTACAATGAGCAGTTCTTC. Translating gives CSASTGRTFYNEQFF.

There are a few counts of this clonotype. The chain employs TRBV2 and TRBJ1-6; 11 bases agree with TRBD1. Germline V CDR1 and CDR2: SNHLY, FYNNEI. The trim removed 6 bases at V and 9 bases at J, leaving 4 bases unmatched. The CDR3 totals 14 residues. The DNA for the CDR3 is TGTGCCAGCAGACGGACAGGGGGCTCTTCACCCCTCCACTTT. Residues: CASRRTGGSSPLHF. The full variable domain, completed using reference TRBV2 and TRBJ1-6, is EPEVTQTPSHQVTQMGQEVILRCVPISNHLYFYWYRQILGQKVEFLVSFYNNEISEKSEIFDDQFSVERPDGSNFTLKIRSTKLEDSAMYFCASRRTGGSSPLHFGNGTRLTVT.

V and J are TRBV7-9 and TRBJ2-3; possible D gene TRBD2, 7 bases. This CDR3 has 14 residues. Trimming shortened V by 8 bases and J by 5 bases, and 17 bases separated the two germline ends. Germline V gives CDR1 SEHNR, CDR2 FQNEAQ (reference sequence). The CDR3, as DNA: TGTGCCAGCGAGCTTACGGGGGGCCTAGATACGCAGTATTTT. It encodes CASELTGGLDTQYF.

The CDR3 coding sequence is TGTGCCAGCCTATACCCTGGGGGGGTGGCGCAGTTCTTC. Protein product: CASLYPGGVAQFF. The chain carries TRBV6-2 or TRBV6-3 and TRBJ2-1, with 7 positions matching TRBD2. Germline V gene lookup returns CDR1 MNHEY and CDR2 SVGEGT. CDR3 length equals 13 residues. The trim removed 8 bases at V and 12 bases at J, leaving 13 bases unmatched.

This clonotype has only a few counts. The V gene is TRBV12-3 or TRBV12-4, the J gene TRBJ1-2, with D uncertain. CDR3 length: 14 amino acids. The V gene lost 5 bases and the J gene lost 5 bases, with 15 bases spanning the gap. The CDR3 nucleotides read TGTGCCAGCAGTGCCTCCGGGGAAACATATGGCTACACCTTC. It encodes CASSASGETYGYTF.

V and J are TRBV10-2 and TRBJ2-1, with D possibly being TRBD1 (6 bases). The ends were cut back, 6 bases at V and 6 bases at J, with 18 bases in the middle. Looked up from germline, CDR1 is WSHSY and CDR2 is SAAADI. The CDR3 has 15 residues. CDR3 DNA: TGCGCCAGCAGCCTCAGGGGTCCTCTGATCAATGAGCAGTTCTTC. It specifies CASSLRGPLINEQFF.

At least ten counts were recorded for this clonotype. The CDR3 DNA sequence: TGCGCCAGCAGCCAAGATTTGACACGCTCACCCCTCCACTTT. It encodes CASSQDLTRSPLHF. This chain joins TRBV4-3 and TRBJ1-6; no definite D call. V was clipped by 0 bases and J by 10 bases, with 10 bases between them. Germline CDR1 LGHNA, CDR2 YSLEER. CDR3 size: 14 residues.

This clonotype has at least ten counts. The chain couples TRBV12-3 or TRBV12-4 to TRBJ1-1; 12 bases align to TRBD1. Losses at the gene ends were 6 bases for V and 7 bases for J; bases not matched to a gene: 15. This CDR3 has 17 residues. The chain's CDR3 is CASSANPGQGAGGEAFF. The CDR3 bases are TGTGCCAGCAGCGCCAATCCGGGACAGGGGGCCGGGGGTGAAGCTTTCTTT.

The chain carries TRBV7-9 and TRBJ2-3; 7 nucleotides match TRBD1. The trim removed 1 base at V and 3 bases at J, leaving 10 bases unmatched. This CDR3 contains 17 residues. Per the germline V gene, CDR1 is SEHNR and CDR2 is FQNEAQ (reference sequence). The CDR3 sequence is CASSLVYRGPETDTQYF. The CDR3 DNA reads TGTGCCAGCAGCTTAGTCTATAGGGGGCCGGAGACAGATACGCAGTATTTT.

This clonotype was counted only a few times. The chain combines TRBV30 with TRBJ2-2; no reliable D call. V gave up 1 base and J gave up 2 bases, with 14 bases separating them. The germline V gene has CDR1 GTSNPN and CDR2 SVGIG (reference sequence). CDR3 length: 16 amino acids. CDR3 loop: CAWSEPYPQNTGELFF. Here the CDR3 DNA reads TGTGCCTGGAGTGAGCCCTACCCCCAAAACACCGGGGAGCTGTTTTTT.

This clonotype was found a few times. The genes are TRBV11-2 and TRBJ2-5; D remains ambiguous. The CDR3 is 13 residues long. Germline CDR1 reads SGHAT; CDR2 reads FQNNGV. Trimming shortened V by 4 bases and J by 0 bases, and 6 bases separated the two germline ends. Written as DNA, the CDR3 is TGTGCCAGCAGCTATAAGTACCAAGAGACCCAGTACTTC. It is translated as CASSYKYQETQYF. The complete variable domain, with remaining parts taken from reference TRBV11-2 and TRBJ2-5, reads EAGVAQSPRYKIIEKRQSVAFWCNPISGHATLYWYQQILGQGPKLLIQFQNNGVVDDSQLPKDRFSAERLKGVDSTLKIQPAKLEDSAVYLCASSYKYQETQYFGPGTRLLVL.

V usage is TRBV28 and J usage is TRBJ1-2; 7 bases are shared with TRBD1. CDR3 length: 17 amino acids. Germline loops: CDR1 MDHEN, CDR2 SYDVKM. With 3 bases clipped from V and 4 bases from J, the junction kept 14 bases outside the gene matches. DNA for the CDR3: TGTGCCAGCAGTTTTTCCTTGAGGGGGCGAAGGGGCTATGGCTACACCTTC. Protein: CASSFSLRGRRGYGYTF.

Of note for this clonotype: At one end, the junction sequence differs from germline, possibly due to a read error. The chain is built from TRBV9 and TRBJ1-6; D uncertain. Germline loops: CDR1 SGDLS, CDR2 YYNGEE. The CDR3 is 14 amino acids. DNA for the CDR3: TGTGCCAGCAGCGTAGAGGACTATCATTCACCCCTCCACTTT. Amino acids: CASSVEDYHSPLHF.